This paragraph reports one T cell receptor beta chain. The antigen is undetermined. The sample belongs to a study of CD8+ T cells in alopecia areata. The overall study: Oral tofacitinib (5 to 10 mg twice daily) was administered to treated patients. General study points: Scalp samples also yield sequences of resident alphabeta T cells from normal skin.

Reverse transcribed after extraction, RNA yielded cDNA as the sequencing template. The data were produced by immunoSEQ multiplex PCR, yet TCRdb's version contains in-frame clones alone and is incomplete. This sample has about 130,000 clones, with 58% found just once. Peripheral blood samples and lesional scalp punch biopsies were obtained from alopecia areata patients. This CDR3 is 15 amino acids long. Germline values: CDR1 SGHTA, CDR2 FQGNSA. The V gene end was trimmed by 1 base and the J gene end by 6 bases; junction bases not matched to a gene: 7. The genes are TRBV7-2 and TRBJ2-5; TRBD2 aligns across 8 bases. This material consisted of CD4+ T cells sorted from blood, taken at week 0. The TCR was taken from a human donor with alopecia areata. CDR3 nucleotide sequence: TGTGCCAGCAGCTTAGACTCGGGGGGGACCAAGACCCAGTACTTC. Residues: CASSLDSGGTKTQYF. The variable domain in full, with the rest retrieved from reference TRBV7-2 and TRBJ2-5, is GAGVSQSPSNKVTEKGKDVELRCDPISGHTALYWYRQSLGQGLEFLIYFQGNSAPDKSGLPSDRFSAERTGGSVSTLTIQRTQQEDSAVYLCASSLDSGGTKTQYFGPGTRLLVL.